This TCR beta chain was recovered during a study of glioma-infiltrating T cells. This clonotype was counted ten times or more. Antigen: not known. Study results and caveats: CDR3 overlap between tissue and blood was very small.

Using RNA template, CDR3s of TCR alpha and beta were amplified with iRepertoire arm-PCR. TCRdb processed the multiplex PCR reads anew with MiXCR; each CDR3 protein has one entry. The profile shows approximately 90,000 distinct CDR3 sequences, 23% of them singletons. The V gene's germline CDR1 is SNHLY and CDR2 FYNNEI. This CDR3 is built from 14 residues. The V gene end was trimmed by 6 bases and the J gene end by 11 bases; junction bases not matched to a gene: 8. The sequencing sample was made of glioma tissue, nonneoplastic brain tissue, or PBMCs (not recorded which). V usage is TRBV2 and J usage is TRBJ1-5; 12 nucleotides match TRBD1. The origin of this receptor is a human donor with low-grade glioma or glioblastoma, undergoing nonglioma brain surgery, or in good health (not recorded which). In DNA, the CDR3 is TGTGCCAGCAGAGCAGGGACAGGGGGCTCAGCCCAGCATTTT. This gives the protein CASRAGTGGSAQHF.